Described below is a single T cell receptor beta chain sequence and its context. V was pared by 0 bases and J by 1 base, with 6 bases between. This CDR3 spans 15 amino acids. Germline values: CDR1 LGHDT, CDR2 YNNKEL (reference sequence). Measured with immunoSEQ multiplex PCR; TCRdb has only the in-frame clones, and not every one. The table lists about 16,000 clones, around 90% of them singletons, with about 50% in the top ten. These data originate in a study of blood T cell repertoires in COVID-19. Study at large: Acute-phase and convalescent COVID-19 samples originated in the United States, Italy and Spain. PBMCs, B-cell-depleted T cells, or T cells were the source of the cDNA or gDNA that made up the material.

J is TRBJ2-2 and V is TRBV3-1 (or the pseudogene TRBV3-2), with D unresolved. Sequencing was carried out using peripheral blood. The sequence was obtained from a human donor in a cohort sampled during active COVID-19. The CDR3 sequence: CASSQDDWNTGELFF. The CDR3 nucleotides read TGTGCCAGCAGCCAAGATGACTGGAACACCGGGGAGCTGTTTTTT.